This T cell receptor (beta chain) appears in the sequencing data of a study of cytomegalovirus exposure and HLA in healthy donors. General study findings and limits: Sequencing probably produced one cluster of sequence variants that were highly shared. It has been reported that TCR beta sequences accurately predicted the HLA-A and HLA-B alleles of most subjects. Researchers left out some V segments, among them TRBV6-2 and TRBV6-3, as indistinguishable. Data from an earlier analysis indicated that most TCR beta V segments were productive either about 90% or about 30% of the time.

Comment on this clone: Its antigen remains unknown.

The CDR3 consists of 14 residues. Germline CDR1 SGDLS, CDR2 YYNGEE. V lost 3 bases to trimming and J lost 0 bases, with 9 bases between them. This PCR relied on a set of 60 Vbeta primers and 13 Jbeta primers. Profiling relied on immunoSEQ multiplex PCR, and the TCRdb table lists in-frame clones only, not all of them. The sample includes roughly 50,000 clones. The specimen was PBMCs. This clonotype originated in a middle-aged man in good health and CMV-seropositive. The chain uses TRBV9 and TRBJ1-1; tentatively, D is TRBD1 (6 bases). For the CDR3, the DNA is TGTGCCAGCAGCGGGACAGCTATGAACACTGAAGCTTTCTTT. It yields the protein CASSGTAMNTEAFF.